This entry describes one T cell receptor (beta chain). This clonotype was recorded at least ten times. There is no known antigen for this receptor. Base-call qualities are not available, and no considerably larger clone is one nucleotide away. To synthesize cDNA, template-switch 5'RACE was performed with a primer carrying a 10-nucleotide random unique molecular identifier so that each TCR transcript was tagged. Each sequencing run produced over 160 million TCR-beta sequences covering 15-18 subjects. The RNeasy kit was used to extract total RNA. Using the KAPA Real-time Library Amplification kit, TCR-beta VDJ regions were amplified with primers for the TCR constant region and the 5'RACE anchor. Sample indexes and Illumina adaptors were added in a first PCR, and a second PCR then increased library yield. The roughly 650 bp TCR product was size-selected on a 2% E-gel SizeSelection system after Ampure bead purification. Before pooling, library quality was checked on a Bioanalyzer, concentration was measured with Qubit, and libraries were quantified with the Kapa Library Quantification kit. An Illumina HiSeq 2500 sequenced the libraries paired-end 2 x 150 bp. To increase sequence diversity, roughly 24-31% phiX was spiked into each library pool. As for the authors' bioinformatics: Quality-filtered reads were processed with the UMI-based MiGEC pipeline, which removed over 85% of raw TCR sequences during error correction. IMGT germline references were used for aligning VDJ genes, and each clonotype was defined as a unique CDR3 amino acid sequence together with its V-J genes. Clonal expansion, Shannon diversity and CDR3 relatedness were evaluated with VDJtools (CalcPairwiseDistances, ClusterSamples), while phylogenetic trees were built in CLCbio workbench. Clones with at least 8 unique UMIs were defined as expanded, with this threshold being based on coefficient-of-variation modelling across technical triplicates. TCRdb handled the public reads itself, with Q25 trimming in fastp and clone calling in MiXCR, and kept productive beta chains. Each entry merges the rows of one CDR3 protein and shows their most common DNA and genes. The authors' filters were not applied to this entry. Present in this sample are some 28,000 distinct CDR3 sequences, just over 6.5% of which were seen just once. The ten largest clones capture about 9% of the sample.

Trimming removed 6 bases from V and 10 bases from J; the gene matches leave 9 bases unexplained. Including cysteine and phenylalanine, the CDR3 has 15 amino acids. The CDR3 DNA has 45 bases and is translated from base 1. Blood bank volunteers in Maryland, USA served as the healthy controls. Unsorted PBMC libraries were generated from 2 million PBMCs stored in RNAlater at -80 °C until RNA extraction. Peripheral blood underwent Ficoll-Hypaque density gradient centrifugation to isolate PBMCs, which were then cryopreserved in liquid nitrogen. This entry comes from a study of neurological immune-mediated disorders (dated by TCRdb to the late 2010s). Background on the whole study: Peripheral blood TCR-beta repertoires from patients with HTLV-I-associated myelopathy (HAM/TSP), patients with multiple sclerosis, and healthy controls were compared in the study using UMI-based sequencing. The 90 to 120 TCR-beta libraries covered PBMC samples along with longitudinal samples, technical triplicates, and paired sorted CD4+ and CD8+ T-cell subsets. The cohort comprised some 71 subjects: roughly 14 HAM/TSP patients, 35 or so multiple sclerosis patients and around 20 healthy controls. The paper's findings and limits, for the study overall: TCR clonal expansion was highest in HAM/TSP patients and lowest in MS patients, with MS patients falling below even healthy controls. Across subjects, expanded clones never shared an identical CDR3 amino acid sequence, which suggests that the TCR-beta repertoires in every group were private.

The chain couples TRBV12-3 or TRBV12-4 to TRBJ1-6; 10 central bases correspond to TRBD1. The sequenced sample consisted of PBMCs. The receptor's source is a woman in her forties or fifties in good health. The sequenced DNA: TGTGCCAGCAGCCTACTCGGGACAGGGGACTCACCCCTCCACTTT. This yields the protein CASSLLGTGDSPLHF.